Listed below are T cell receptor beta chains from one sample, sequenced in a study of a mutant IDH1 vaccine in newly diagnosed glioma. The data were produced by immunoSEQ multiplex PCR, yet TCRdb's version contains in-frame clones alone and is incomplete. The sample shows around 82,000 clones, around 80% of them seen only once. Sequenced here: PBMCs, sampled from a glioma patient treated with radiotherapy, temozolomide or both. The origin of the receptors is a man aged 35 to 55 with glioma. Some clones in this sample may be carry-over from other donors' samples. Both conserved end residues are part of each CDR3. Fields, in order: V gene, J gene, clone size, D gene, CDR3 protein, CDR3 DNA. D genes are given only for firm matches. Size is omitted from some rows. Given values are once, few, many or a class for expanded clones.

TRBV5-4	TRBJ1-2	NA	NA	CASSLVSGNGYTF	TGTGCCAGCAGCTTGGTCTCCGGGAATGGCTACACCTTC
TRBV5-6	TRBJ2-7	NA	TRBD1	CASSLAGTGAREQYF	TGTGCCAGCAGCTTGGCCGGGACAGGGGCAAGGGAGCAGTACTTC
TRBV6-1	TRBJ1-4	NA	NA	CASSPGEKLFF	TGTGCCAGCAGTCCGGGGGAAAAACTGTTTTTT
TRBV13	TRBJ2-7	once	TRBD1	CASSDRDRGSYEQYF	TGTGCCAGCAGCGACCGGGACAGAGGCTCCTACGAGCAGTACTTC
TRBV6-5	TRBJ1-5	NA	TRBD1	CASRRGTGENQPQHF	TGTGCCAGCAGGCGTGGGACAGGGGAAAATCAGCCCCAGCATTTT
TRBV6-5	TRBJ1-5	once	NA	CASSSPGINQPQHF	TGTGCCAGCAGCTCCCCAGGGATCAATCAGCCCCAGCATTTT
TRBV30	TRBJ2-5	NA	NA	CAWSARIQETQYF	TGTGCCTGGAGTGCCAGGATCCAAGAGACCCAGTACTTC
TRBV6-1	TRBJ2-7	NA	NA	CASREAVSYEQYF	TGTGCCAGCAGGGAGGCAGTTTCCTACGAGCAGTACTTC
TRBV30	TRBJ2-4	NA	TRBD1	CAWMGDRVMGKNIQYF	TGTGCCTGGATGGGGGACAGGGTAATGGGCAAAAACATTCAGTACTTC
TRBV2	TRBJ1-4	NA	TRBD1	CASRGDSPNEKLFF	TGTGCCAGCAGGGGGGACAGCCCTAATGAAAAACTGTTTTTT
TRBV2	TRBJ1-1	NA	TRBD1	CASSDPRGGYAFF	TGTGCCAGCAGTGACCCGAGAGGGGGCTACGCTTTCTTT
TRBV7-6	TRBJ2-7	NA	NA	CASSLGSGNYEQYF	TGTGCCAGCAGCTTAGGATCAGGAAACTACGAGCAGTACTTC
TRBV25-1	TRBJ1-1	NA	NA	CASGGGGNTEAFF	TGTGCCAGCGGTGGGGGAGGGAACACTGAAGCTTTCTTT
TRBV2	TRBJ2-3	NA	TRBD2	CASSEVAGASEDTQYF	TGTGCCAGCAGTGAGGTAGCGGGGGCCAGCGAGGATACGCAGTATTTT
TRBV5-1	TRBJ2-1	NA	NA	CASSLGGYNEQFF	TGCGCCAGCAGCTTGGGCGGCTACAATGAGCAGTTCTTC
TRBV13	TRBJ1-1	NA	TRBD1	CASSLDRGLDTEAFF	TGTGCCAGCAGCTTAGACAGGGGTTTGGACACTGAAGCTTTCTTT
TRBV2	TRBJ2-4	NA	TRBD1	CASSIQGAGAKNIQYF	TGTGCCAGCAGTATCCAGGGGGCAGGAGCCAAAAACATTCAGTACTTC
TRBV6-1	TRBJ1-3	NA	NA	CASSDPTGNTIYF	TGTGCCAGCAGTGACCCGACAGGAAACACCATATATTTT
TRBV9	TRBJ1-2	NA	NA	CASSVASLSYGYTF	TGTGCCAGCAGCGTAGCCTCACTTTCCTATGGCTACACCTTC
TRBV30	TRBJ1-2	NA	NA	CAWSVGGGYTF	TGTGCCTGGAGTGTCGGGGGTGGCTACACCTTC
TRBV6-5	TRBJ2-5	NA	NA	CASSSWGMETQYF	TGTGCCAGCAGTTCCTGGGGGATGGAGACCCAGTACTTC
TRBV5-6	TRBJ1-2	NA	NA	CASSLRRLNYGYTF	TGTGCCAGCAGCTTGCGTAGGCTTAACTATGGCTACACCTTC
TRBV2	TRBJ2-1	NA	TRBD1	CASSEDRGYNEQFF	TGTGCCAGCAGCGAGGACAGGGGCTACAATGAGCAGTTCTTC
TRBV6-5	TRBJ1-2	NA	NA	CASGTAERVGGYTF	TGTGCCAGCGGCACCGCCGAGCGCGTTGGTGGCTACACCTTC
TRBV19	TRBJ1-6	few	TRBD1	CASQETGVNSPLHF	TGTGCCAGTCAAGAGACAGGGGTAAATTCACCCCTCCACTTT
TRBV4-2	TRBJ2-7	NA	NA	CASSQEGFNPSSYEQYF	TGTGCCAGCAGCCAAGAGGGGTTCAACCCCAGCTCCTACGAGCAGTACTTC
TRBV18	TRBJ1-3	NA	NA	CASSRGVLEPGNTIYF	TGTGCCAGTTCCCGAGGTGTCCTAGAACCTGGAAACACCATATATTTT
TRBV18	TRBJ1-5	once	TRBD1	CASSPAVMGTGGNQPQHF	TGTGCCAGCTCACCCGCCGTGATGGGGACAGGGGGCAACCAGCCCCAGCATTTT
TRBV5-1	TRBJ2-1	few	TRBD2	CASSSSGGANEQFF	TGCGCCAGCAGCAGTAGCGGGGGGGCTAATGAGCAGTTCTTC
TRBV5-6	TRBJ2-7	NA	TRBD2	CASSSAGGHYEQYF	TGTGCCAGCAGCTCAGCGGGGGGACACTACGAGCAGTACTTC
TRBV6-6	TRBJ1-5	few	TRBD1	CASSYSDRGGGQPQHF	TGTGCCAGCAGTTACTCCGACAGGGGAGGAGGGCAGCCCCAGCATTTT
TRBV5-1	TRBJ1-1	once	TRBD1	CASSPGGTGGDTEAFF	TGCGCCAGCAGCCCGGGGGGGACAGGGGGAGACACTGAAGCTTTCTTT
TRBV2	TRBJ1-6	NA	NA	CASRQGVNSPLHF	TGTGCCAGCAGGCAGGGAGTGAATTCACCCCTCCACTTT
TRBV30	TRBJ2-5	NA	TRBD1	CACGQGAETQYF	TGTGCCTGCGGACAGGGGGCAGAGACCCAGTACTTC
TRBV18	TRBJ2-5	NA	NA	CASLSRETQYF	TGTGCCAGCCTCTCAAGAGAGACCCAGTACTTC
TRBV10-1	TRBJ2-7	few	NA	CASSGYEQYF	TGCGCCAGCAGTGGGTACGAGCAGTACTTC
TRBV6-5	TRBJ1-6	NA	TRBD1	CASSPPTGYGSPLHF	TGTGCCAGCAGTCCTCCGACAGGGTACGGTTCACCCCTCCACTTT
TRBV11-2	TRBJ1-2	once	NA	CASSLDSRGSGYTF	TGTGCCAGCAGCTTAGATTCCCGGGGCTCTGGCTACACCTTC
TRBV7-9	TRBJ2-5	NA	NA	CASSGGTWETQYF	TGTGCCAGCAGCGGAGGGACGTGGGAGACCCAGTACTTC
TRBV6-1	TRBJ1-3	NA	NA	CATTWKGTGNTIYF	TGTGCCACCACCTGGAAGGGGACTGGAAACACCATATATTTT
TRBV2	TRBJ2-1	NA	NA	CASSEDLTKQFF	TGTGCCAGCAGTGAGGACCTTACAAAGCAGTTCTTC
TRBV5-8	TRBJ2-4	NA	TRBD1	CASSPRGPAKNIQYF	TGTGCCAGCAGCCCGAGGGGGCCGGCCAAAAACATTCAGTACTTC
TRBV5-1	TRBJ1-2	NA	TRBD1	CASSLGVRQGGGYTF	TGCGCCAGCAGCTTGGGAGTAAGACAGGGCGGTGGCTACACCTTC
TRBV6-1	TRBJ2-5	NA	NA	CASSEFGGRETQYF	TGTGCCAGCAGTGAGTTCGGCGGGCGAGAGACCCAGTACTTC
TRBV2	TRBJ2-7	NA	TRBD2	CASRGTSGADEQYF	TGTGCCAGCAGGGGGACTAGCGGGGCCGACGAGCAGTACTTC
TRBV7-9	TRBJ2-3	NA	NA	CASSNLGDTQYF	TGTGCCAGCAGCAACCTTGGAGATACGCAGTATTTT
TRBV5-1	TRBJ1-1	NA	TRBD1	CASSLRQGGETEAFF	TGCGCCAGCAGCTTGAGACAGGGAGGGGAGACTGAAGCTTTCTTT
TRBV5-8	TRBJ2-6	NA	NA	CASSYFSAGANVLTF	TGTGCCAGCAGCTATTTCTCTGCTGGGGCCAACGTCCTGACTTTC
TRBV30	TRBJ1-1	NA	TRBD1	CAGQERNEAFF	TGTGCCGGACAGGAGCGTAATGAAGCTTTCTTT
TRBV9	TRBJ2-7	NA	NA	CASSSRQSPYEQYF	TGTGCCAGCAGCAGTCGACAGTCCCCTTACGAGCAGTACTTC
TRBV4-1	TRBJ1-5	NA	TRBD1	CASSQVGRGLRQPQHF	TGCGCCAGCAGCCAAGTCGGCAGGGGGCTGAGGCAGCCCCAGCATTTT
TRBV19	TRBJ1-2	NA	TRBD1	CASSLTGGAGYGYTF	TGTGCCAGTAGTCTGACAGGGGGCGCCGGCTATGGCTACACCTTC
TRBV15	TRBJ2-2	once	TRBD1	CATSKGQGLNTGELFF	TGTGCCACCAGCAAAGGACAGGGGCTGAACACCGGGGAGCTGTTTTTT
TRBV6-1	TRBJ2-1	NA	NA	CASSEVRGARANEQFF	TGTGCCAGCAGTGAAGTGCGAGGGGCCCGGGCCAATGAGCAGTTCTTC
TRBV18	TRBJ1-3	NA	NA	CASSPGSSGNTIYF	TGTGCCAGCTCACCGGGGAGCTCTGGAAACACCATATATTTT
TRBV7-9	TRBJ1-1	NA	NA	CASSLQGHNTEAFF	TGTGCCAGCAGCTTACAAGGACATAACACTGAAGCTTTCTTT